The clone carrying this T cell receptor beta chain was seen only a few times. Compared with germline, one end of the junction differs, possibly owing to a read error. A single heparinised draw of roughly 0.11 L on average was taken per donor. As every portion of the isolated RNA was reverse transcribed, the sequencing read expressed TCRB transcripts. This table comes from immunoSEQ multiplex PCR, and its TCRdb copy is limited to in-frame clones, with some not included. Of about 350,000 clones detected, 15% to 20% appear once; the ten largest clones hold about 0.044%. This sample is part of a study of beta chain features in type 1 diabetes. Germline lookup yields CDR1 SEHNR and CDR2 FQNEAQ (reference sequence). CDR3 size: 14 residues.

The source is a woman aged 18-29 years in good health. V usage is TRBV7-9 and J usage is TRBJ2-1, with D possibly matching TRBD2 (6 bases). The sequenced material came from naive CD4+ T cells from blood. CDR3 in amino acids: CASSLASIYNEQFF. CDR3 nucleotides: TGTGCCAGCAGCCTAGCGTCCATTTACAATGAGCAGTTCTTC. The full variable domain, rest sourced from reference TRBV7-9 and TRBJ2-1, is DTGVSQNPRHKITKRGQNVTFRCDPISEHNRLYWYRQTLGQGPEFLTYFQNEAQLEKSRLLSDRFSAERPKGSFSTLEIQRTEQGDSAMYLCASSLASIYNEQFFGPGTRLTVL.